The present T cell receptor beta chain was sequenced within a study of STAT5B mutations in CD4+ large granular lymphocyte leukemia. Background on the study: Among healthy controls, a particular HLA allele went with more CDR3 'QG' motifs. The study's findings and limits: Patient CD4-sorted repertoires looked more clonal than healthy CD4+ repertoires, even without putative leukemic clones. Compared with healthy controls (2/35), patient top clones favored TRBV06 (8/27).

Points on this clone: Its antigen is undetermined.

Profiled with immunoSEQ multiplex PCR; TCRdb holds only in-frame clones, not every one. The repertoire holds about 20,000 clones, with more than 65% as singletons. With V trimmed by 1 base and J by 5 bases, 10 bases remained unmatched. This CDR3 has 17 residues. The germline V gene has CDR1 SGDLS and CDR2 YYNGEE. This TCR was recovered from a human donor in good health. Sequenced input: CD4+ T cells from blood buffy coats. This chain connects TRBV9 to TRBJ2-5, with 11 positions matching TRBD2. The CDR3: CASSVSYASGGLETQYF. Here the CDR3 DNA reads TGTGCCAGCAGCGTATCTTATGCTAGCGGGGGGTTGGAGACCCAGTACTTC.